This T cell receptor beta chain emerged from a study of Tregs in tolerant kidney transplant recipients. Study-wide results and caveats: In tolerant patients, donor-specific Tregs outgrew total Tregs, suggesting antigen-driven expansion.

The germline V and J ends were trimmed by 1 base and 4 bases, with 16 bases remaining between them. This CDR3 comprises 15 residues. Looked up from germline, CDR1 is SQVTM and CDR2 is ANQGSEA. The table came from immunoSEQ multiplex PCR; TCRdb's copy has only in-frame clones and leaves some out. Of around 74,000 clones listed, about 98% are singletons. On this clone: What it recognizes is unknown.

This receptor was identified in a human donor who received a combined kidney and bone marrow transplant. The sequencing used CD4+ T cells from blood, collected before the transplant. This rearrangement joins TRBV29-1 to TRBJ1-2; D call uncertain. CDR3 nucleotides: TGCAGCGTTGAAGGGCCCCCGCTTCTCCTCTATGGCTACACCTTC. It yields the protein CSVEGPPLLLYGYTF.